The clone carrying this T cell receptor (beta chain) was detected only a few times. Its antigen is not known. This entry comes from a study of T cell repertoires in cytomegalovirus infection. On the study more broadly: Both CMV infection and a matching HLA type were indicated by public TCR beta signatures.

CDR1 is SGHTA, CDR2 FQGNSA, per germline. CDR3 length: 16 amino acids. Trimming removed 3 bases at V and 3 bases at J, with 17 bases between. Study-level findings and limits: Carriers of CMV and the relevant HLA type were discriminated by public TCR beta frequency. Across the ex vivo response, the dominant clonotypes were HLA-C-restricted CMV-specific TCR beta clonotypes.

One entry per CDR3 protein results from TCRdb running MiXCR on the reads. The repertoire holds hundreds of thousands of distinct CDR3 sequences, roughly 30% seen once, with around a sixth in the top ten. The material sequenced was cultured PBMCs, taken from culture after CMV antigen stimulation. The receptor's source is a human donor in good health (CMV status not recorded). Some clones in this sample may be carry-over from other donors' samples. The chain combines TRBV7-2 with TRBJ1-2; TRBD1 might be the D (5 bases). The CDR3 reads CASSLGPNVGDYGYTF. The CDR3 coding sequence is TGTGCCAGCAGCTTGGGGCCCAACGTGGGAGACTATGGCTACACCTTC.